This T cell receptor beta chain was captured in a study of blood T cells in healthy people across ages. A single count supports this clonotype. Its antigen is unidentified. Findings and caveats of the study: Per-million-T-cell TCR beta diversity fell roughly linearly with age.

The second PCR ran roughly 6 to 11 cycles with a sample-barcoded 5' primer and J-beta primers. One entry per CDR3 protein, called by TCRdb with MiXCR from the 5' RACE reads. The sample carries roughly 800,000 distinct CDR3 sequences, roughly 64% recorded once. The receptor was isolated from a young man in good health. The specimen sequenced was blood.

CDR3: CASSEEGANSPLHF. The CDR3 coding sequence is TGTGCCAGCAGTGAGGAGGGGGCTAATTCACCCCTCCACTTT. The chain has TRBV2 and TRBJ1-6; 7 bases line up with TRBD1. The V segment lost 3 bases and the J segment 6 bases; nucleotides outside the gene matches: 2. Germline CDR1 SNHLY, CDR2 FYNNEI. This CDR3 has 14 residues. Variable domain in full (rest from reference TRBV2 and TRBJ1-6): EPEVTQTPSHQVTQMGQEVILRCVPISNHLYFYWYRQILGQKVEFLVSFYNNEISEKSEIFDDQFSVERPDGSNFTLKIRSTKLEDSAMYFCASSEEGANSPLHFGNGTRLTVT.